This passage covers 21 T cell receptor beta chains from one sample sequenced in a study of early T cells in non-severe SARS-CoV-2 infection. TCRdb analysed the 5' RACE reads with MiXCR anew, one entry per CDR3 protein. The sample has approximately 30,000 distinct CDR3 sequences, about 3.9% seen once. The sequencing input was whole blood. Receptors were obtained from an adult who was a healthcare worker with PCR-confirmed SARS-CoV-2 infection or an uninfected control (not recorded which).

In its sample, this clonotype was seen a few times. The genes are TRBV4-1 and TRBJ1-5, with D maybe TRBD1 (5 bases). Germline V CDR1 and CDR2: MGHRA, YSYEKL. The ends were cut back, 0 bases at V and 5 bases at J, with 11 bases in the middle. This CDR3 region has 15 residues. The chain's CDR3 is CASSQDPQGHQPQHF. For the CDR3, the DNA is TGCGCCAGCAGCCAAGATCCCCAGGGCCATCAGCCCCAGCATTTT.

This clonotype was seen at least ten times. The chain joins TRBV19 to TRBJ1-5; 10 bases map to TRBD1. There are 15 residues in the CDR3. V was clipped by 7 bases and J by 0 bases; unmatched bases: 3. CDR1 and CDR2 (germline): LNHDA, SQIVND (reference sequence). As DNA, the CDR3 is TGTGCCAGTATCCGGACAGGGGGTAGCAATCAGCCCCAGCATTTT. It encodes CASIRTGGSNQPQHF. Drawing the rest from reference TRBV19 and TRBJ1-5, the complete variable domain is DGGITQSPKYLFRKEGQNVTLSCEQNLNHDAMYWYRQDPGQGLRLIYYSQIVNDFQKGDIAEGYSVSREKKESFPLTVTSAQKNPTAFYLCASIRTGGSNQPQHFGDGTRLSIL.

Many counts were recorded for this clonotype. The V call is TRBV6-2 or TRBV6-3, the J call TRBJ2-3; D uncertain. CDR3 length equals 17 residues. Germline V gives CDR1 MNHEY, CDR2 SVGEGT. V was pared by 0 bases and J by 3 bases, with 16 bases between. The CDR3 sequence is CASSYSTGAGRTDTQYF. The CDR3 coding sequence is TGTGCCAGCAGTTACTCGACGGGTGCCGGGCGGACAGATACGCAGTATTTT.

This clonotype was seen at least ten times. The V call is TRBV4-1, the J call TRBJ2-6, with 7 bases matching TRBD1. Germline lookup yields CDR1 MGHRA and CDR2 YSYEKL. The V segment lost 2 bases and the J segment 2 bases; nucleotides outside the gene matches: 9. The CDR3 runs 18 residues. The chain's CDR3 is CASSQRQSQGPGANVLTF. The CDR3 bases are TGCGCCAGCAGCCAACGCCAATCACAGGGGCCTGGGGCCAACGTCCTGACTTTC.

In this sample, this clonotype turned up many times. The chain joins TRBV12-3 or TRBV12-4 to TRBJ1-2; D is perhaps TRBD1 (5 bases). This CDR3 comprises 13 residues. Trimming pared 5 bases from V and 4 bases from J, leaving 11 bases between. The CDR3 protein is CASSRDLSYGYTF. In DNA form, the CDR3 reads TGTGCCAGCAGTCGGGACCTGAGCTATGGCTACACCTTC.

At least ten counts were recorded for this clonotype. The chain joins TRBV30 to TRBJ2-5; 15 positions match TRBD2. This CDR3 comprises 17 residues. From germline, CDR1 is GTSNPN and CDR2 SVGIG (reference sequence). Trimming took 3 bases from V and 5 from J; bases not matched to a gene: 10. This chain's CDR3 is CAWRRTSGRVGAETQYF. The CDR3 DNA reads TGTGCCTGGAGGAGGACTAGCGGGAGGGTAGGTGCGGAGACCCAGTACTTC.

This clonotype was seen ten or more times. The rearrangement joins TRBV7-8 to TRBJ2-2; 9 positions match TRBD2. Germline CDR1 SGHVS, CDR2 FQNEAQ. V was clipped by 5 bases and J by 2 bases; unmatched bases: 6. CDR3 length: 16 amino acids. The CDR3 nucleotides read TGTGCCAGCAGCCCCCGTAGCGGGGGTAACACCGGGGAGCTGTTTTTT. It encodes CASSPRSGGNTGELFF.

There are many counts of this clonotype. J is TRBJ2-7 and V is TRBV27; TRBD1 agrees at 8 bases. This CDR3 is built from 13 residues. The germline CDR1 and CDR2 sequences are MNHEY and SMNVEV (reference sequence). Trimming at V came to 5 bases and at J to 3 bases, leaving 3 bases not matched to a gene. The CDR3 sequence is CASSTGTGYEQYF. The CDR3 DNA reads TGTGCCAGCAGTACCGGGACAGGCTACGAGCAGTACTTC.

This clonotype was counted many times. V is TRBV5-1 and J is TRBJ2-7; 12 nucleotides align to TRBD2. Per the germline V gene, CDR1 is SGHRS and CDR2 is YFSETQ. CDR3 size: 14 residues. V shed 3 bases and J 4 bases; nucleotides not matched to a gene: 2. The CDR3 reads CASSSTSGSYEQYF. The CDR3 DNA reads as TGCGCCAGCAGCTCGACTAGCGGGAGTTACGAGCAGTACTTC.

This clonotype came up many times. CDR3 nucleotide sequence: TGTGCCAGTAGCCTTGGGACTAACGGAATCCAGTACTTC. Its translation: CASSLGTNGIQYF. The chain has TRBV19 and TRBJ2-5, with 7 nucleotides matching TRBD2. The germline V gene has CDR1 LNHDA and CDR2 SQIVND (reference sequence). The junction had 11 bases not matched to a gene; V was cut back by 6 bases and J by 10 bases. CDR3 length: 13 amino acids.

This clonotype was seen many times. The CDR3 sequence is CASSVGLASETQYF. In DNA form, the CDR3 reads TGTGCCAGCAGCGTAGGTTTAGCTTCAGAGACCCAGTACTTC. This sequence joins TRBV9 and TRBJ2-5; D uncertain. Germline V gene lookup returns CDR1 SGDLS and CDR2 YYNGEE. The V gene lost 0 bases and the J gene lost 4 bases, with 10 bases spanning the gap. The CDR3 is made up of 14 amino acids.

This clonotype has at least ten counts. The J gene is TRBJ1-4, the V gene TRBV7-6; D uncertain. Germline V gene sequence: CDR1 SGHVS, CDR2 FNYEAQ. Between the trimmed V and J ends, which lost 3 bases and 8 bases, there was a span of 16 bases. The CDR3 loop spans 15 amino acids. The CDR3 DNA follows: TGTGCCAGCAGCTTTTCAGCTACTGAGGGCGAAAAACTGTTTTTT. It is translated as CASSFSATEGEKLFF.

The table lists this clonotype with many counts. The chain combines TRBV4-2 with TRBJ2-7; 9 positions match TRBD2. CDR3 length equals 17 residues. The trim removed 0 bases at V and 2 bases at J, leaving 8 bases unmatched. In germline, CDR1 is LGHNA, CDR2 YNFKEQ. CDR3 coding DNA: TGTGCCAGCAGCCAAGAGGGAGCGGGAGGAGGACCCTACGAGCAGTACTTC. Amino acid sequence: CASSQEGAGGGPYEQYF.

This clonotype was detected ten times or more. CDR3 residues: CASSAGTSGGFLSVEQFF. CDR3 bases: TGTGCCAGCAGCGCCGGGACTAGCGGGGGCTTCCTCTCTGTGGAGCAGTTCTTC. The J gene is TRBJ2-1, the V gene TRBV9; 14 bases match TRBD2. Trimming at V came to 3 bases and at J to 10 bases, leaving 15 bases not matched to a gene. The CDR3 spans 18 residues. CDR1 and CDR2 from the germline V gene are SGDLS and YYNGEE.

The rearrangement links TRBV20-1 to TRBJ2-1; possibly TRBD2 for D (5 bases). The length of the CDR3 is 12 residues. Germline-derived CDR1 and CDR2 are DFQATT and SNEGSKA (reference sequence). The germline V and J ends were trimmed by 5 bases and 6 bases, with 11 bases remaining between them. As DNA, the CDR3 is TGCAGTGCTGGGAGAACAACCAATGAGCAGTTCTTC. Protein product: CSAGRTTNEQFF.

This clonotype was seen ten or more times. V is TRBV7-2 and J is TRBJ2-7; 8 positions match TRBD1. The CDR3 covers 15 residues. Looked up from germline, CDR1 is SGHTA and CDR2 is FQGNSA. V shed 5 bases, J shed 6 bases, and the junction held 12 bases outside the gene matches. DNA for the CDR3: TGTGCCAGCAGCACCCGGACAGGGAAGTCCGGCGAGCAGTACTTC. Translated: CASSTRTGKSGEQYF. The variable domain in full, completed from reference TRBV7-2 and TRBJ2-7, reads GAGVSQSPSNKVTEKGKDVELRCDPISGHTALYWYRQSLGQGLEFLIYFQGNSAPDKSGLPSDRFSAERTGGSVSTLTIQRTQQEDSAVYLCASSTRTGKSGEQYFGPGTRLTVT.

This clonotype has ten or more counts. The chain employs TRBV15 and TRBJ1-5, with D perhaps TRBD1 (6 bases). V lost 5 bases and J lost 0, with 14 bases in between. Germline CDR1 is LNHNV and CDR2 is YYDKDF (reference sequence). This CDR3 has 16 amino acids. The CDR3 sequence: CATSGTRGYSNQPQHF. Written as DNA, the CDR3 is TGTGCCACCAGCGGGACCAGGGGTTATAGCAATCAGCCCCAGCATTTT.

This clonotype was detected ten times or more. The CDR3 DNA reads as TGTGCCAGCAGCTGGGACTCCTACAATGAGCAGTTCTTC. This encodes CASSWDSYNEQFF. The chain has TRBV7-9 and TRBJ2-1; D unresolved. Germline V gene data show CDR1 as SEHNR and CDR2 as FQNEAQ (reference sequence). Trimming shortened V by 4 bases and J by 0 bases, and 4 bases separated the two germline ends. The CDR3 contains 13 residues.

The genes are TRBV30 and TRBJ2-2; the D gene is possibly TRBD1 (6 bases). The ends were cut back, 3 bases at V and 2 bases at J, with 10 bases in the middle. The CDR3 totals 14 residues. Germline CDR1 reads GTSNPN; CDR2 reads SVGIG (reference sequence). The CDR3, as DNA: TGTGCCTGGAGCAGGGGCCAAAACACCGGGGAGCTGTTTTTT. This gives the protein CAWSRGQNTGELFF.

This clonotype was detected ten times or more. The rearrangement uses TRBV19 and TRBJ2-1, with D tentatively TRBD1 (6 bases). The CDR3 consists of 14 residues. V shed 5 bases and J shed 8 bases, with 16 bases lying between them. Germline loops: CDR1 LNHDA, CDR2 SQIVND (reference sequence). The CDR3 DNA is TGTGCCAGTAGTCTGGGACAAGGAGGTCATGAGCAGTTCTTC. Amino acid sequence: CASSLGQGGHEQFF.

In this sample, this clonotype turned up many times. CDR3 loop: CASSLGSNTEAFF. The CDR3 DNA follows: TGTGCCAGCAGCCTTGGGTCGAACACTGAAGCTTTCTTT. The V gene is TRBV12-3 or TRBV12-4, the J gene TRBJ1-1; unclear D gene. V was trimmed by 6 bases and J by 1 base, leaving 9 bases between them. The CDR3 extends over 13 amino acids.